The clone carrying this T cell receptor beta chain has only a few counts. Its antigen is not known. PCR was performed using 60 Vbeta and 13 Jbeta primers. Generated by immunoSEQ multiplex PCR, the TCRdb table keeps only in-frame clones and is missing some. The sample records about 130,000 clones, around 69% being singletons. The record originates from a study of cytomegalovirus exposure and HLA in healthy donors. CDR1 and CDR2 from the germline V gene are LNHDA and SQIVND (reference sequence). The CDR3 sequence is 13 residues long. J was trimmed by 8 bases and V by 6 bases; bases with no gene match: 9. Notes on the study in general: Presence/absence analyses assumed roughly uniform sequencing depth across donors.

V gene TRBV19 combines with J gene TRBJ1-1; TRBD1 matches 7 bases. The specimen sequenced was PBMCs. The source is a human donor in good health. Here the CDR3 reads CASSTSRGVEAFF. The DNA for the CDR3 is TGTGCCAGTAGCACGTCCAGGGGGGTAGAAGCTTTCTTT.